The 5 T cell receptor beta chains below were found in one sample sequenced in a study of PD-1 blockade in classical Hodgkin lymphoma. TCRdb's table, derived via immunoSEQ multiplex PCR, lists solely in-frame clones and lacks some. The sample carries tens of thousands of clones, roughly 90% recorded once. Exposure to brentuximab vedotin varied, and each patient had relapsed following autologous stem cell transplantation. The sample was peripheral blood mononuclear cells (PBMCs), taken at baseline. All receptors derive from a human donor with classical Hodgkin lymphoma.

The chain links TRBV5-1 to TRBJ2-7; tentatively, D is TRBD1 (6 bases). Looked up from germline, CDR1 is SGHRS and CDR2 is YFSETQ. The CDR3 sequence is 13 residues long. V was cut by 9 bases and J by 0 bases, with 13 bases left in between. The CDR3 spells CATRQDSSYEQYF. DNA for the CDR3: TGCGCCACCCGACAGGATTCCTCCTACGAGCAGTACTTC.

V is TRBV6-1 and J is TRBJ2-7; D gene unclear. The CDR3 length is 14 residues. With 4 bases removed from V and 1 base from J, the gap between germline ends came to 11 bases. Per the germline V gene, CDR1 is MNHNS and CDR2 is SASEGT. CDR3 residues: CASSVIPLSYEQYF. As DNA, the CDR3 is TGTGCCAGCAGTGTAATCCCACTTTCCTACGAGCAGTACTTC.

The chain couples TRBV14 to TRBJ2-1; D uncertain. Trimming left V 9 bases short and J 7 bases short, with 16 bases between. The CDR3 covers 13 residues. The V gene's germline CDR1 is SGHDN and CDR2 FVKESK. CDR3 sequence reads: CASTNFQQNEQFF. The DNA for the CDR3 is TGTGCCAGTACTAACTTCCAACAAAATGAGCAGTTCTTC.

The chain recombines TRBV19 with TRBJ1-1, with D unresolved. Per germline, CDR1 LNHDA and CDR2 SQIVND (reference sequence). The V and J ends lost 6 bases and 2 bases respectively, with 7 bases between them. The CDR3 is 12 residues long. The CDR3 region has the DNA TGTGCCAGTAGCCTTGGAAACACTGAAGCTTTCTTT. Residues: CASSLGNTEAFF. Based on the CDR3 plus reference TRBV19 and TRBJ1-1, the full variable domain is DGGITQSPKYLFRKEGQNVTLSCEQNLNHDAMYWYRQDPGQGLRLIYYSQIVNDFQKGDIAEGYSVSREKKESFPLTVTSAQKNPTAFYLCASSLGNTEAFFGQGTRLTVV.

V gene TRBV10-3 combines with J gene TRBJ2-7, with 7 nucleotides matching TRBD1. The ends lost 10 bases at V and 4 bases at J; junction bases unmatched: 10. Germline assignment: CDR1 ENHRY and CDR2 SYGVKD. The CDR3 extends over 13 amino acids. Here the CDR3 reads CATGDSTQYEQYF. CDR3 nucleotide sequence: TGTGCCACTGGGGACAGCACTCAGTACGAGCAGTACTTC.